The present TCR beta chain was sequenced within a study of cytomegalovirus exposure and HLA in healthy donors. Per germline, CDR1 GTSNPN and CDR2 SVGIG (reference sequence). There are 13 residues in the CDR3. Trimming removed 3 bases from V and 6 bases from J; junction bases left unmatched: 3. PCR was performed using 60 Vbeta and 13 Jbeta primers. Sequenced by immunoSEQ multiplex PCR; TCRdb stores in-frame clones only, minus some. This sample has 130,000 or so clones, with roughly 80% found just once. The specimen was PBMCs. This receptor was obtained from a woman aged 55-70 years in good health and CMV-seronegative. The rearrangement uses TRBV30 and TRBJ1-5; 9 bases line up with TRBD1. CDR3 DNA sequence: TGTGCCTGGAGGGGACAGGGTGGTCAGCCCCAGCATTTT. Encoded protein: CAWRGQGGQPQHF.